This paragraph covers one T cell receptor (beta chain) sequence. The CDR3 runs to 13 residues. TCRdb ran MiXCR on the RT-PCR reads and lists one entry per CDR3 protein. Among under 200,000 distinct CDR3 sequences listed, roughly 30% were seen once. This sample was included in a study of patients and donors after allogeneic stem cell transplantation. This receptor was taken from a human donor who was either an allogeneic HSCT recipient or a stem cell or donor lymphocyte infusion donor (not recorded which). It is not recorded whose cells these are; they may come from a transplant donor. The chain recombines TRBV21-1 with TRBJ2-1; the table's TRBD2 call for D was not verified on the DNA. TRBV21-1 is an annotated pseudogene. Sequencing was done on a sample of blood, either unsorted or a sorted T cell fraction (not recorded which). The DNA of the CDR3 is TGTGCCAGCAGCAACGGGACTAGCGGGGTAAAGGTCTTC. Amino acid sequence: CASSNGTSGVKVF.